The 20 T cell receptor beta chains below come from one sample, sequenced in a study of PD-L1 blockade in urothelial cancer. The time point here: peripheral blood 6 weeks after treatment start. Here immunoSEQ multiplex PCR was the method, and the copy in TCRdb shows in-frame clones only, minus some. Among roughly 100,000 clones listed, over 65% were seen once. The source was PBMCs, collected around atezolizumab (anti-PD-L1) treatment. These TCRs come from a man between 65 and 80 years old with urothelial cancer.

V usage is TRBV20-1 and J usage is TRBJ1-4; D unresolved. Trimming took 1 base from V and 6 from J, leaving 3 bases between them. This CDR3 region has 11 residues. Germline V CDR1 and CDR2: DFQATT, SNEGSKA (reference sequence). The DNA of the CDR3 is TGCAGTGCTAGAGGGCATGAAAAACTGTTTTTT. Amino acid sequence: CSARGHEKLFF.

The rearrangement joins TRBV6-1 to TRBJ1-4; D is unresolved. Germline CDR1 reads MNHNS; CDR2 reads SASEGT. Trimming removed 1 base from V and 8 bases from J, with 11 bases in between. The CDR3 is 14 amino acids. CDR3 nucleotide sequence: TGTGCCAGCAGTGAAGTATCGGGAAGGGAAAAACTGTTTTTT. It specifies CASSEVSGREKLFF.

V gene TRBV10-2 combines with J gene TRBJ2-7; 11 bases fit TRBD2. V lost 2 bases, J lost 3 bases, and 0 bases stayed unmatched. The CDR3 consists of 14 residues. Germline CDR1 reads WSHSY; CDR2 reads SAAADI. CDR3 in amino acids: CASSETSGSYEQYF. The CDR3 nucleotides are TGCGCCAGCAGTGAGACTAGCGGGAGCTACGAGCAGTACTTC.

This rearrangement joins TRBV9 to TRBJ2-1, with TRBD2 matching 11 bases. CDR1 and CDR2 from the germline V gene are SGDLS and YYNGEE. Unmatched junction bases numbered 7, after V lost 2 bases and J lost 9 bases. This CDR3 is 15 amino acids long. The CDR3 region is CASSVSGRADGEQFF. DNA of the CDR3: TGTGCCAGCAGCGTTAGCGGGAGGGCCGACGGTGAGCAGTTCTTC.

The V gene is TRBV9, the J gene TRBJ2-1; no clear D gene. CDR1 is SGDLS and CDR2 is YYNGEE in the germline V gene. Trimming shortened V by 1 base and J by 4 bases, and 3 bases separated the two germline ends. CDR3 length equals 12 residues. The CDR3 DNA reads as TGTGCCAGCAGCGTACGGTACAATGAGCAGTTCTTC. This translates into CASSVRYNEQFF.

The chain employs TRBV30 and TRBJ1-5, with D perhaps TRBD1 (5 bases). With 8 bases removed from V and 2 bases from J, the gap between germline ends came to 25 bases. This CDR3 has 17 residues. Per the germline V gene, CDR1 is GTSNPN and CDR2 is SVGIG (reference sequence). CDR3 nucleotide sequence: TGTGCCGCCAAAGCCGGGACTAACTCGAGGGGCAATCAGCCCCAGCATTTT. It specifies CAAKAGTNSRGNQPQHF.

This rearrangement joins TRBV28 to TRBJ2-7, with a weak D call TRBD2 (6 bases). CDR1 and CDR2 from the germline V gene are MDHEN and SYDVKM. With 2 bases removed from V and 2 bases from J, the gap between germline ends came to 13 bases. This CDR3 has 15 residues. CDR3 protein: CASSLGGDPTYEQYF. CDR3 nucleotide sequence: TGTGCCAGCAGTTTAGGAGGGGACCCCACCTACGAGCAGTACTTC.

The chain uses TRBV6-1 and TRBJ2-1; 7 nucleotides align to TRBD2. V dropped 3 bases and J dropped 7; count of bases not matched to a gene: 9. Germline V lookup: CDR1 MNHNS, CDR2 SASEGT. This CDR3 has 15 amino acids. CDR3 nucleotide sequence: TGTGCCAGCAGTGACCCCGGACTAGGGCGAAATGAGCAGTTCTTC. Its translation: CASSDPGLGRNEQFF.

This clone has more than one count but fewer than ten. V gene TRBV7-3 combines with J gene TRBJ1-2, with D possibly TRBD1 on 5 matching bases. Germline lookup yields CDR1 SGHTA and CDR2 FQGTGA. V was cut by 0 bases and J by 6 bases, with 14 bases left in between. The CDR3 is 15 residues long. CDR3 nucleotides: TGTGCCAGCAGCTTAACTGGCGCTCAAGGGGATGGCTACACCTTC. This translates into CASSLTGAQGDGYTF.

This chain joins TRBV5-1 and TRBJ1-3; perhaps TRBD1 as D (6 bases). Trimming left V 1 base short and J 4 bases short, with 15 bases between. Germline lookup yields CDR1 SGHRS and CDR2 YFSETQ. The CDR3 consists of 16 residues. The CDR3 DNA reads TGCGCCAGCAGCTTGTATCCGGACAGAGGGGGAAACACCATATATTTT. Its translation is CASSLYPDRGGNTIYF.

The chain joins TRBV20-1 to TRBJ2-5; the D is unclear. CDR3 size: 10 residues. V lost 6 bases, J lost 4 bases, and 6 bases lay in between. Per germline, CDR1 DFQATT and CDR2 SNEGSKA (reference sequence). CDR3 amino acids: CSAVRETQYF. The CDR3 nucleotides read TGCAGTGCCGTGAGAGAGACCCAGTACTTC.

The CDR3 reads CASSHEDRGLGYTF. CDR3 nucleotides: TGTGCCAGCAGCCACGAGGACAGGGGGCTTGGCTACACCTTC. The gene calls are TRBV28 and TRBJ1-2; the match to TRBD1 covers 11 bases. Germline V lookup: CDR1 MDHEN, CDR2 SYDVKM. The CDR3 is 14 amino acids. Unmatched junction bases numbered 7, after V lost 6 bases and J lost 7 bases.

V is TRBV2 and J is TRBJ1-1; 7 bases agree with TRBD1. The junction had 5 bases not matched to a gene; V was cut back by 4 bases and J by 3 bases. Germline CDR1 is SNHLY and CDR2 is FYNNEI. There are 14 residues in the CDR3. CDR3 DNA: TGTGCCAGCAGTGCCGAGGGGGCAGACACTGAAGCTTTCTTT. Residues: CASSAEGADTEAFF.

The chain links TRBV10-3 to TRBJ2-1; TRBD1 matches 8 bases. Losses at the gene ends were 6 bases for V and 5 bases for J; bases not matched to a gene: 12. The V gene's germline CDR1 is ENHRY and CDR2 SYGVKD. This CDR3 spans 16 amino acids. In nucleotides, the CDR3 is TGTGCCATCAGGGAGCCCGGGACAGGCGAAGACAATGAGCAGTTCTTC. It yields the protein CAIREPGTGEDNEQFF.

This rearrangement joins TRBV7-7 to TRBJ2-2, with TRBD2 identical over 8 bases. Germline V gene data show CDR1 as SSHAT and CDR2 as FNYEAQ (reference sequence). V gave up 4 bases and J gave up 1 base; unmatched junction bases: 8. This CDR3 comprises 17 residues. The CDR3 reads CASSSLPGGENTGELFF. DNA of the CDR3: TGTGCCAGCAGCTCCCTCCCCGGGGGGGAGAACACCGGGGAGCTGTTTTTT.

The J gene is TRBJ1-6, the V gene TRBV2; 7 nucleotides line up with TRBD1. Trimming cost V 6 bases and J 5 bases; bases outside gene matches: 7. CDR3 size: 15 residues. Germline V gene sequence: CDR1 SNHLY, CDR2 FYNNEI. DNA for the CDR3: TGTGCCAGCAGCCCCAGGGGGTTGAATAATTCACCCCTCCACTTT. Its protein is CASSPRGLNNSPLHF.

The chain joins TRBV11-1 to TRBJ2-2; no firm D call. CDR1 is SGHAT, CDR2 FQDESV, per germline (reference sequence). CDR3 size: 13 residues. V was clipped by 1 base and J by 4 bases, with 4 bases between them. The CDR3 sequence: CASSLVVTGELFF. The CDR3 DNA is TGTGCCAGCAGCTTAGTAGTCACCGGGGAGCTGTTTTTT.

The V gene is TRBV15, the J gene TRBJ2-1; 7 positions match TRBD2. V lost 1 base to trimming and J lost 0 bases; unmatched junction nucleotides: 0. This CDR3 has 15 amino acids. Germline V lookup: CDR1 LNHNV, CDR2 YYDKDF (reference sequence). CDR3 nucleotides: TGTGCCACCAGCAGAGGGGGGGGCTCCTACAATGAGCAGTTCTTC. It codes for CATSRGGGSYNEQFF.

V usage is TRBV10-2 and J usage is TRBJ1-2; D is perhaps TRBD1 (5 bases). The ends were cut back, 7 bases at V and 6 bases at J, with 18 bases in the middle. The CDR3 sequence is 14 residues long. Germline loops: CDR1 WSHSY, CDR2 SAAADI. CDR3 residues: CASTSPGGSDGYTF. In DNA, the CDR3 is TGCGCCAGCACCTCCCCGGGGGGGTCCGATGGCTACACCTTC.

The V call is TRBV9, the J call TRBJ2-5, with 12 nucleotides matching TRBD2. Germline CDR1 is SGDLS and CDR2 is YYNGEE. The CDR3 runs 14 residues. Losses at the gene ends were 3 bases for V and 5 bases for J; bases not matched to a gene: 2. CDR3 DNA sequence: TGTGCCAGCAGCGGGGGGACTAGCGGGGAGACCCAGTACTTC. This sequence encodes CASSGGTSGETQYF.